This TCR beta chain originates from a study of blood T cell repertoires in COVID-19. V trimming: 5 bases; J trimming: 3 bases; junction bases outside the gene matches: 14. Germline V CDR1 and CDR2: PRHDT, FYEKMQ (reference sequence). The CDR3 is made up of 17 amino acids. Participant ages covered about 18 to 90 years across 20 to 25 US areas. Study processing details: Using reference gene primer amplification, nucleated cell counts were estimated. The repertoire was sequenced with immunoSEQ multiplex PCR; TCRdb's copy has only in-frame clones and lacks some. The V and J calls and clone size are taken from that table; D and trimming were inferred from the DNA. The sample lists 200,000 to 250,000 clones; roughly 80% were seen once.

The receptor was derived from a woman aged 50 to 60 who had been exposed to COVID-19. The rearrangement joins TRBV13 to TRBJ1-2; TRBD1 matches 8 bases. Source material: PBMCs or T cells enriched from blood (not recorded which). CDR3 amino acids: CASSTSFQGARDYGYTF. CDR3 DNA: TGTGCCAGCAGCACTTCCTTCCAGGGGGCGAGGGACTATGGCTACACCTTC.